A single TCR beta chain is shown here with its context. What it binds is unknown. Using immunoSEQ multiplex PCR, the repertoire was profiled, and TCRdb retains in-frame clones only, with some absent. Of about 17,000 clones detected, roughly 80% appear once; the ten largest clones hold approximately 10%. The data derive from a study of somatic mutations in cytotoxic T cells in rheumatoid arthritis. Study overall: Selected T-cell populations stained with V beta antibodies were isolated by flow sorting to nearly 100% purity; these included V beta1+ cells subjected to TCRB sequencing.

General study points: CD8+ T cells showed clonality that did not differ significantly between patients with rheumatoid arthritis and age-matched healthy controls.

V lost 0 bases and J 5 bases, leaving 7 bases between the germline ends. The germline V gene has CDR1 SGHRS and CDR2 YFSETQ. This CDR3 has 13 amino acids. After CD4+ and CD8+ cells were isolated by positive magnetic bead selection, their purity was checked by flow cytometry. The source of this sequence is an adult with rheumatoid arthritis. Input material: CD8+ T cells sorted from blood. This sequence joins TRBV5-1 and TRBJ2-3; tentative D call: TRBD2 (5 bases). DNA for the CDR3: TGCGCCAGCAGCTTGGCCGGAGGAGATACGCAGTATTTT. This sequence encodes CASSLAGGDTQYF.